This TCR beta chain was documented in a study of identical twins. Study-wide results and caveats: The abundant beta clonotypes from cord blood had fewer insertions, and memory repertoires had none of this. Twin-shared out-of-frame alpha sequences showed excess low generation probability.

This CDR3 has 15 amino acids. CDR1 and CDR2 (germline): LGHDT, YNNKEL (reference sequence). V was trimmed by 10 bases and J by 5 bases, leaving 21 bases between them. TCRdb called the 5' RACE reads again in MiXCR, with one record for every CDR3 protein. There are around 530,000 distinct CDR3 sequences in the sample; roughly 15% occur only once, and less than 0.5% lies in the top ten. To note about this clonotype: The antigen remains unidentified.

In addition, the sample was reused for a study of yellow fever vaccine responses in identical twins.

Sample: CD4+ T cells sorted from blood. The receptor was derived from a young woman in good health. The chain employs TRBV3-1 and TRBJ1-3, with D possibly matching TRBD1 (5 bases). DNA for the CDR3: TGTGCCACCACCCCCTACGACGGGGGAAGAAACACCATATATTTT. Residues: CATTPYDGGRNTIYF.